Listed below are T cell receptor beta chains from one sample, sequenced in a study of CD8 T cells in Susac syndrome. TCRdb ran MiXCR on the immunoSEQ multiplex PCR reads and lists one entry per CDR3 protein. The table lists 350,000 to 550,000 distinct CDR3 sequences, more than 80% of them singletons, with 0.12% in the top ten. Sequences were obtained from CD8+ T cells from PBMCs. These receptors all come from a human donor with multiple sclerosis. CDR3s include the opening cysteine and the closing phenylalanine or tryptophan. A D gene is named only where the DNA matches it firmly. For some rows the clone size is stated as once, few or many, or as a class when expanded; others skip it.

NA	TRBV6-1	NA	TRBJ2-7	CASGDTGFLDEQYF	TGTGCCAGCGGCGACACAGGGTTCCTCGACGAGCAGTACTTC
NA	TRBV12-3/TRBV12-4	NA	TRBJ2-4	CASSDGNPAKNIQYF	TGTGCCAGCAGTGACGGGAACCCCGCCAAAAACATTCAGTACTTC
few	TRBV5-1	NA	TRBJ2-7	CASSLTGEQYF	TGTGCCAGCAGCTTAACCGGGGAGCAGTACTTC
NA	TRBV27	TRBD1	TRBJ2-1	CASSLDRGGPTRYNEQFF	TGTGCCAGCAGTTTAGACAGGGGGGGACCGACGAGGTACAATGAGCAGTTCTTC
NA	TRBV6-2/TRBV6-3	NA	TRBJ2-2	CASSPQPTGDHHGELFF	TGTGCCAGCAGCCCACAGCCGACGGGAGATCACCACGGGGAGCTGTTTTTT
NA	TRBV19	NA	TRBJ2-1	CASSILGGAYNEQFF	TGTGCCAGTAGTATTTTAGGGGGGGCCTACAATGAGCAGTTCTTC
NA	TRBV11-2	NA	TRBJ1-1	CASSLDLGYTEAFF	TGTGCCAGCAGCTTAGATTTAGGTTACACTGAAGCTTTCTTT
NA	TRBV24-1	TRBD2	TRBJ2-1	CATSSGTSYNEQFF	TGTGCCACCAGTTCCGGGACTAGCTACAATGAGCAGTTCTTC
NA	TRBV21-1	NA	TRBJ1-3	CASSNTSSGNTIYF	TGTGCCAGCAGCAATACGAGCTCTGGAAACACCATATATTTT
few	TRBV6-1	NA	TRBJ1-1	CASRIQQNTEAFF	TGTGCCAGCAGGATACAGCAGAACACTGAAGCTTTCTTT
NA	TRBV27	TRBD1	TRBJ2-7	CASSLSRQGSSYEQYF	TGTGCCAGCAGTTTATCGAGACAGGGTTCGTCCTACGAGCAGTACTTC
few	TRBV4-1	NA	TRBJ2-3	CASNPQGRATDTQYF	TGCGCCAGCAACCCACAGGGTAGGGCCACAGATACGCAGTATTTT
NA	TRBV19	NA	TRBJ2-7	CATQDSYEQYF	TGTGCCACTCAGGACAGCTACGAGCAGTACTTC
once	TRBV7-9	NA	TRBJ2-1	CASSEPTGGSYNEQFF	TGTGCCAGCAGCGAGCCGACCGGGGGCTCCTACAATGAGCAGTTCTTC
NA	TRBV28	NA	TRBJ2-2	CASSFRALWGSASTGELFF	TGTGCCAGCAGTTTTCGAGCTTTATGGGGGAGTGCAAGCACCGGGGAGCTGTTTTTT
NA	TRBV12-3/TRBV12-4	NA	TRBJ2-2	CASENTGELFF	TGTGCCAGCGAGAACACCGGGGAGCTGTTTTTT
NA	TRBV12-3/TRBV12-4	NA	TRBJ1-1	CASSFIDTEAFF	TGTGCCAGCAGTTTTATAGACACTGAAGCTTTCTTT